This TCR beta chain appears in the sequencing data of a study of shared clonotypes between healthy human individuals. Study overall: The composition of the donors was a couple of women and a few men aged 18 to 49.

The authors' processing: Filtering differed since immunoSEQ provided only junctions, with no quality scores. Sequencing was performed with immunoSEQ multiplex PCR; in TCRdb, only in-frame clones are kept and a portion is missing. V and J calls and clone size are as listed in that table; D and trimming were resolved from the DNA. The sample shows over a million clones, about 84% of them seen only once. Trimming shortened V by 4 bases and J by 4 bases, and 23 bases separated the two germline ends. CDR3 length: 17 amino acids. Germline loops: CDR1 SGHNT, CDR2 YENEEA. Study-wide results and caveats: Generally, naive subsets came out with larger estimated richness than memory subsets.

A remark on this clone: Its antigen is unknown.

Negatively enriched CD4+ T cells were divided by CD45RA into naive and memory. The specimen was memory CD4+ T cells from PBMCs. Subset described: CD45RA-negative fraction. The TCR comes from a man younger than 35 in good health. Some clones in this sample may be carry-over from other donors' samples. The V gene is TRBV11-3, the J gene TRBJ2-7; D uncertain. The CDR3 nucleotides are TGTGCCAGCAGCTCCCCAGAGATAACCGGATGTATATACGAGCAGTACTTC. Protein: CASSSPEITGCIYEQYF.